This T cell receptor beta chain is from a study of T cell responses to AZD1222 COVID-19 vaccine. For the study at large: Pooled samples include second doses given at about 4 or 12 weeks.

Broader study findings: Only after the peak T cell response were repertoires sampled. Donors were chiefly white British, with a greater number of females, and clonal diversity was perhaps underestimated. At 160-218 and 743-854, vaccine-associated CD4 TCRs were dominant, and they spanned spike.

This clone was counted a few times. Its antigen is undetermined. Germline CDR1 is LNHDA and CDR2 is SQIVND (reference sequence). The CDR3 covers 13 residues. Trimming took off 7 bases at V and 5 bases at J, with 15 bases between the two ends. Clones were sequenced by immunoSEQ multiplex PCR, and TCRdb holds only the in-frame ones, with some missing. Of approximately 110,000 clones in the sample, around 90% were seen once. The receptor's source is an adult in good health. This specimen was peripheral blood, taken on day 0 of AZD1222 vaccination. The rearrangement links TRBV19 to TRBJ2-7, with D perhaps TRBD2 (7 bases). The CDR3 here is CASNGGLSDEQYF. In DNA form, the CDR3 reads TGTGCCAGTAACGGGGGGCTAAGCGACGAGCAGTACTTC.